These 25 T cell receptor beta chains share one sample of origin, sequenced in a study of CD8 T cells in Susac syndrome. When the RNA was reverse transcribed, random hexamers were used with an input of roughly 0.45 to 1 ug. TCRdb redid the calling of the immunoSEQ multiplex PCR reads with MiXCR, one entry per CDR3 protein. The sample yields about 430,000 distinct CDR3 sequences, approximately 89% seen once. The sequenced sample consisted of CD8+ T cells from PBMCs. These TCRs come from a human donor with multiple sclerosis.

The rearrangement uses TRBV2 and TRBJ2-1; D not resolved. CDR1 is SNHLY and CDR2 is FYNNEI in the germline V gene. With 3 bases removed from V and 4 bases from J, the gap between germline ends came to 7 bases. There are 13 residues in the CDR3. The CDR3 DNA sequence: TGTGCCAGCAGTGATACGAGTTACAATGAGCAGTTCTTC. Protein product: CASSDTSYNEQFF.

The chain uses TRBV11-2 and TRBJ2-7; D is undetermined. Germline-derived CDR1 and CDR2 are SGHAT and FQNNGV. Between the trimmed V and J ends, which lost 8 bases and 0 bases, there was a span of 11 bases. This CDR3 comprises 13 residues. The CDR3: CASVGYSSYEQYF. DNA for the CDR3: TGTGCCAGCGTGGGGTATAGCTCCTACGAGCAGTACTTC.

J is TRBJ2-1 and V is TRBV10-1; 9 positions agree with TRBD1. Germline trimming cut 6 bases from V and 6 bases from J; bases unmatched to any gene: 6. The CDR3 is 14 residues long. The V gene's germline CDR1 is WNHNN and CDR2 SYGVQD (reference sequence). CDR3 in DNA: TGCGCCAGCAGCCCCGGGACAGGGTTCAATGAGCAGTTCTTC. Translating it yields CASSPGTGFNEQFF.

This clonotype was recorded a few times. The chain has TRBV7-8 and TRBJ2-1; 10 nucleotides match TRBD2. In germline, CDR1 is SGHVS, CDR2 FQNEAQ. The V and J ends lost 3 bases and 2 bases, in that order; junction bases with no gene match: 4. The CDR3 is made up of 16 amino acids. This CDR3 reads CASSLRLAGAYNEQFF. DNA for the CDR3: TGTGCCAGCAGCTTGAGACTAGCGGGTGCCTACAATGAGCAGTTCTTC.

The chain recombines TRBV7-8 with TRBJ1-4, with 8 positions matching TRBD1. With 4 bases clipped from V and 6 bases from J, the junction kept 4 bases outside the gene matches. The CDR3 is 14 residues long. The germline CDR1 and CDR2 sequences are SGHVS and FQNEAQ. DNA for the CDR3: TGTGCCAGCAGCTGGACAGGGATGGATGAAAAACTGTTTTTT. This translates into CASSWTGMDEKLFF.

The genes are TRBV7-9 and TRBJ2-7; D gene uncertain. The germline V and J ends were trimmed by 2 bases and 2 bases, with 13 bases remaining between them. The CDR3 is 15 amino acids. Per germline, CDR1 SEHNR and CDR2 FQNEAQ (reference sequence). Written as DNA, the CDR3 is TGTGCCAGCAGCTTACAGAGTAGATATACCTACGAGCAGTACTTC. Its protein is CASSLQSRYTYEQYF.

The count of this clonotype is one. The chain couples TRBV20-1 to TRBJ2-2; D not certain. V was cut by 0 bases and J by 0 bases, with 8 bases left in between. Germline CDR1 reads DFQATT; CDR2 reads SNEGSKA (reference sequence). CDR3 length: 15 amino acids. The CDR3 bases are TGCAGTGCTAGAGAGCAGAGGCCGAACACCGGGGAGCTGTTTTTT. Translating gives CSAREQRPNTGELFF.

The chain uses TRBV7-8 and TRBJ1-1; D might be TRBD1 (5 bases). The V and J ends lost 3 bases and 4 bases respectively, with 21 bases between them. In germline, CDR1 is SGHVS, CDR2 FQNEAQ. The length of the CDR3 is 17 residues. The CDR3 loop is CASSLGRGGRRSTEAFF. The CDR3 bases are TGTGCCAGCAGCTTGGGGCGGGGGGGGAGACGATCCACTGAAGCTTTCTTT.

The J gene is TRBJ2-1, the V gene TRBV6-1; no reliable D call. The CDR3 runs 15 residues. V shed 1 base and J shed 1 base, with 8 bases lying between them. Germline lookup yields CDR1 MNHNS and CDR2 SASEGT. The CDR3 spells CASSEGLESYNEQFF. CDR3 DNA: TGTGCCAGCAGTGAAGGGCTAGAATCCTACAATGAGCAGTTCTTC.

The CDR3 region is CASSSGTEGNTIYF. The CDR3 bases are TGTGCCAGCAGCTCCGGGACGGAGGGAAACACCATATATTTT. This chain links TRBV27 with TRBJ1-3; D perhaps matches TRBD1 (5 bases). Looked up from germline, CDR1 is MNHEY and CDR2 is SMNVEV (reference sequence). CDR3 length equals 14 residues. The V end was cut by 6 bases, the J end by 4 bases, with 13 bases between.

In DNA, the CDR3 is TGCAGTGCTTTTCCTACGAACCGGACCTTACTCCTCTACGAGCAGTACTTC. It codes for CSAFPTNRTLLLYEQYF. The chain is built from TRBV20-1 and TRBJ2-7; no clear D gene. Looked up from germline, CDR1 is DFQATT and CDR2 is SNEGSKA (reference sequence). This CDR3 has 17 amino acids. V shed 5 bases and J shed 3 bases, with 26 bases lying between them.

This clonotype came up once. This chain joins TRBV20-1 and TRBJ2-7; unclear D gene. CDR3 length equals 13 residues. Trimming cost V 3 bases and J 6 bases, with 15 bases left between them. Per germline, CDR1 DFQATT and CDR2 SNEGSKA (reference sequence). The DNA for the CDR3 is TGCAGTGCTAGTCTGCTACCAGCCTTCGAGCAGTACTTC. Translation gives CSASLLPAFEQYF.

The CDR3 DNA follows: TGCGCCAGCAGCTACCGGACAGGGATGAACACTGAAGCTTTCTTT. The encoded protein is CASSYRTGMNTEAFF. This chain joins TRBV5-1 and TRBJ1-1, with 8 bases aligning to TRBD1. This CDR3 region has 15 residues. Germline values: CDR1 SGHRS, CDR2 YFSETQ. The J segment lost 0 bases and the V segment lost 3 bases, leaving 4 bases of the junction unmatched.

The chain uses TRBV6-5 and TRBJ2-2; TRBD1 matches 7 bases. The CDR3 has 13 amino acids. The V segment lost 6 bases and the J segment 4 bases; nucleotides outside the gene matches: 2. CDR1 and CDR2 from the germline V gene are MNHEY and SVGAGI. The CDR3 nucleotides read TGTGCCAGCAGGACAGGGCCCACCGGGGAGCTGTTTTTT. This codes for CASRTGPTGELFF.

The rearrangement uses TRBV12-3 or TRBV12-4 and TRBJ1-1; D may be TRBD1 (5 bases). Trimming shortened V by 8 bases and J by 7 bases, and 11 bases separated the two germline ends. This CDR3 is built from 11 residues. CDR3 DNA sequence: TGTGCCAGCGGGGGAGGGGATGAAGCTTTCTTT. Translated: CASGGGDEAFF.

The chain joins TRBV6-1 to TRBJ2-7; no definite D call. The V gene lost 7 bases and the J gene lost 5 bases, with 9 bases spanning the gap. CDR1 and CDR2 (germline): MNHNS, SASEGT. CDR3 size: 11 residues. For the CDR3, the DNA is TGTGCCAGCAACCTCCTTCACGAGCAGTACTTC. It translates to CASNLLHEQYF.

This clonotype has more than one count but fewer than ten. The chain employs TRBV30 and TRBJ2-7; 10 nucleotides match TRBD2. Germline V gives CDR1 GTSNPN, CDR2 SVGIG (reference sequence). Germline trimming cut 5 bases from V and 2 bases from J; bases unmatched to any gene: 12. The CDR3 spans 16 residues. The CDR3 spells CAWDGAGLAGAYEQYF. CDR3 bases: TGTGCCTGGGACGGGGCGGGTCTAGCGGGGGCCTACGAGCAGTACTTC.

The V gene is TRBV23-1, the J gene TRBJ1-5; D gene unclear. TRBV23-1 is an open reading frame whose function is uncertain. V gave up 0 bases and J gave up 1 base, with 16 bases separating them. This CDR3 has 18 amino acids. CDR3 DNA sequence: TGCGCCAGCAGTCAATCGCGTAAGGGAGAGGAAAGCAATCAGCCCCAGCATTTT. It yields the protein CASSQSRKGEESNQPQHF.

The chain has TRBV7-8 and TRBJ1-1; no firm D call. CDR1 and CDR2 (germline): SGHVS, FQNEAQ. CDR3 size: 12 residues. Deletions cut 11 bases from V and 1 base from J, with 11 bases between. Written as DNA, the CDR3 is TGTGCCGGACGTCTAGGGAACACTGAAGCTTTCTTT. It yields the protein CAGRLGNTEAFF.

The chain couples TRBV20-1 to TRBJ2-5; TRBD2 aligns across 15 bases. Germline CDR1 is DFQATT and CDR2 is SNEGSKA (reference sequence). The ends lost 6 bases at V and 1 base at J; junction bases unmatched: 12. This CDR3 is built from 18 residues. Here the CDR3 reads CSARLGTSGGRTQETQYF. CDR3 DNA: TGCAGTGCCCGTCTTGGGACTAGCGGGGGGCGTACCCAAGAGACCCAGTACTTC.

The V gene is TRBV3-1, the J gene TRBJ2-7; D may be TRBD2 (5 bases). The CDR3 sequence is 15 residues long. Trimming removed 6 bases at V and 0 bases at J, with 15 bases between. Germline CDR1 is LGHDT and CDR2 is YNNKEL (reference sequence). The CDR3 coding sequence is TGTGCCAGCAGTCCCCCGGAGGCTTACTCCTACGAGCAGTACTTC. It translates to CASSPPEAYSYEQYF.

The genes are TRBV7-9 and TRBJ1-1, with D maybe TRBD1 (6 bases). This CDR3 comprises 15 residues. V lost 4 bases to trimming and J lost 5 bases, with 17 bases between them. CDR1 SEHNR and CDR2 FQNEAQ come from the germline V gene (reference sequence). CDR3 region: CASSSNRDAGTEAFF. CDR3 sequence (DNA): TGTGCCAGCAGCTCAAACAGGGACGCGGGGACTGAAGCTTTCTTT.

This chain links TRBV2 with TRBJ2-3; 8 nucleotides align to TRBD2. CDR1 and CDR2 from the germline V gene are SNHLY and FYNNEI. This CDR3 is built from 17 residues. The V gene end was trimmed by 6 bases and the J gene end by 5 bases; junction bases not matched to a gene: 16. CDR3: CASRELLAGLGGDTQYF. The CDR3 bases are TGTGCCAGCAGAGAACTCCTAGCGGGCCTGGGAGGAGATACGCAGTATTTT.

The rearrangement joins TRBV27 to TRBJ1-1, with a weak D call TRBD1 (5 bases). This CDR3 has 15 residues. CDR1 is MNHEY and CDR2 is SMNVEV in the germline V gene (reference sequence). Trimming left V 1 base short and J 0 bases short, with 9 bases between. CDR3: CASSLFGGMNTEAFF. The DNA of the CDR3 is TGTGCCAGCAGTTTATTCGGGGGGATGAACACTGAAGCTTTCTTT.

V is TRBV29-1 and J is TRBJ2-1; maybe TRBD2 (6 bases). This CDR3 spans 15 amino acids. Germline V gene data show CDR1 as SQVTM and CDR2 as ANQGSEA. V lost 4 bases, J lost 9 bases, and 22 bases lay in between. The CDR3 bases are TGCAGCGTTGGGGGGACGGAGGGAGATTGGGGTGAGCAGTTCTTC. Amino acids: CSVGGTEGDWGEQFF.